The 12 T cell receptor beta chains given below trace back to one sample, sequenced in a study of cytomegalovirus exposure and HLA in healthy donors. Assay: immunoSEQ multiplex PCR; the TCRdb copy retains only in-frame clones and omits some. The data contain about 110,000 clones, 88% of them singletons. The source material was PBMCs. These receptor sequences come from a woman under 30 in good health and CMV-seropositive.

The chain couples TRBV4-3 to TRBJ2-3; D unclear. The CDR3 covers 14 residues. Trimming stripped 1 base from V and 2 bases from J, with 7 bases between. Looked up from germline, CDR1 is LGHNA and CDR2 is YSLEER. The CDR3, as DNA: TGCGCCAGCAGCCAAGCTCAGGTCACAGATACGCAGTATTTT. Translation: CASSQAQVTDTQYF.

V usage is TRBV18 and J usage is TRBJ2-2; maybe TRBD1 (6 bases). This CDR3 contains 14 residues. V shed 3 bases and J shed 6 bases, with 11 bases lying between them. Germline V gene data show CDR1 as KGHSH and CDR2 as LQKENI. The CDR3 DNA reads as TGTGCCAGCTCACCTCAGGGGAAAGCCGGGGAGCTGTTTTTT. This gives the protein CASSPQGKAGELFF. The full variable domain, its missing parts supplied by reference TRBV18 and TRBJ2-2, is NAGVMQNPRHLVRRRGQEARLRCSPMKGHSHVYWYRQLPEEGLKFMVYLQKENIIDESGMPKERFSAEFPKEGPSILRIQQVVRGDSAAYFCASSPQGKAGELFFGEGSRLTVL.

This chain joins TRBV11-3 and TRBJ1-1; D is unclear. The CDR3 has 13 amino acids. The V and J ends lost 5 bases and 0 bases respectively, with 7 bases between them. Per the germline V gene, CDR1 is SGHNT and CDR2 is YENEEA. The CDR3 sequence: CASSPTLNTEAFF. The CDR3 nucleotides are TGTGCCAGCAGCCCGACACTGAACACTGAAGCTTTCTTT.

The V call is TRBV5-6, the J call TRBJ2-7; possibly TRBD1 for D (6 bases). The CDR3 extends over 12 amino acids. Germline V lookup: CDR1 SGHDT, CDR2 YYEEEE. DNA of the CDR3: TGTGCCAGCAGCTTGCAACCGGGACATTTACACGTC. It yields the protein CASSLQPGHLHV.

As DNA, the CDR3 is TGTGCCACCAGCACGGACTCGAACCAGCCCCAGCATTTT. Translating gives CATSTDSNQPQHF. The genes are TRBV15 and TRBJ1-5; no firm D call. The CDR3 is 13 residues long. Trimming took off 4 bases at V and 7 bases at J, with 11 bases between the two ends. Germline lookup yields CDR1 LNHNV and CDR2 YYDKDF (reference sequence).

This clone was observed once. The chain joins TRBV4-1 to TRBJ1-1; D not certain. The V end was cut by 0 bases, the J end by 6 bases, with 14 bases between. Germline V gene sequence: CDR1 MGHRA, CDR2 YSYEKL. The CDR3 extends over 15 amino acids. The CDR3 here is CASSQDASSLAEAFF. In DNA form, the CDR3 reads TGCGCCAGCAGCCAAGATGCGTCTAGTCTGGCTGAAGCTTTCTTT.

The CDR3 here is CASSLSGGQIGGNTIYF. CDR3 coding DNA: TGTGCCAGCAGCCTCTCTGGGGGACAAATTGGTGGAAACACCATATATTTT. This sequence joins TRBV7-6 and TRBJ1-3; a weak D match, TRBD1 (6 bases). The CDR3 totals 17 residues. Germline assignment: CDR1 SGHVS and CDR2 FNYEAQ. V was clipped by 5 bases and J by 3 bases, with 20 bases between them.

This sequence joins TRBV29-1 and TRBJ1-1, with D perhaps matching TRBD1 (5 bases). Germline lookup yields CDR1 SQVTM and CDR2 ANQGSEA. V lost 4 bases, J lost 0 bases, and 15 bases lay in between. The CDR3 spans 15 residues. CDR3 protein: CSVARVVVLNTEAFF. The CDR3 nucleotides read TGCAGCGTTGCCAGGGTGGTCGTCCTGAACACTGAAGCTTTCTTT.

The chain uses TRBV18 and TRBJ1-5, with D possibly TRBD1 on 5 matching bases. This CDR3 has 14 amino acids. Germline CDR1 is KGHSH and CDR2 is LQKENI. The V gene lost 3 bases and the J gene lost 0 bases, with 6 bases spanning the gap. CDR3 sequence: CASSPDSSNQPQHF. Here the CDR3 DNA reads TGTGCCAGCTCACCTGACAGTAGCAATCAGCCCCAGCATTTT.

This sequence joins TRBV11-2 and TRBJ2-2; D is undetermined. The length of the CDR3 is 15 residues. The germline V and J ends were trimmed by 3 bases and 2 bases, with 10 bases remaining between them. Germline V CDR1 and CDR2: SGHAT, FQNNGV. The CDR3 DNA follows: TGTGCCAGCAGCTTGCTAAGAACTAACACCGGGGAGCTGTTTTTT. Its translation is CASSLLRTNTGELFF.

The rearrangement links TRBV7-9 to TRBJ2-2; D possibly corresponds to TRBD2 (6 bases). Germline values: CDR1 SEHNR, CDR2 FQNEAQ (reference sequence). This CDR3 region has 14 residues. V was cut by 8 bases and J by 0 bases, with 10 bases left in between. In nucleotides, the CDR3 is TGTGCCAGCGCGGGACCAACGAACACCGGGGAGCTGTTTTTT. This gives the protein CASAGPTNTGELFF.

CDR3 nucleotides: TGTGCCAGCAGCTTCGGACTAGTAGGGCAGACCCAGTACTTC. It encodes CASSFGLVGQTQYF. The chain links TRBV7-8 to TRBJ2-5; 7 nucleotides match TRBD2. Germline V CDR1 and CDR2: SGHVS, FQNEAQ. The CDR3 covers 14 residues. With V trimmed by 3 bases and J by 6 bases, 7 bases remained unmatched.